This entry features one T cell receptor (beta chain) sequence. The specificity of this receptor is unknown. One base away there is no much larger clone; base qualities are not given. CDR3 length: 12 amino acids, cysteine to phenylalanine. Here the CDR3 DNA is all that survives: 36 bases in frame from base 1. V is pared back by 5 bases and J by 1 base, with 8 bases lying between the germline termini. CDR1 and CDR2 are read off the germline V gene as SQVTM and ANQGSEA. Sequencing took place on an Illumina HiSeq 1500. TCRdb reprocessed the public reads (quality trimming at Q25 with fastp, clone calling with MiXCR) and kept in-frame beta chains. Every distinct CDR3 protein forms one entry, paired with its most common genes and DNA. Present in this sample are nearly 550,000 distinct CDR3 sequences, more than 15% of which were seen just once. The ten largest clones add up to roughly a quarter of the sample.

The data stem from a study of T cell repertoires in cytomegalovirus infection (dated by TCRdb to about 2019). Some background on the complete study: Because public TCR beta signatures pointed to carriage of CMV infection together with the matching HLA type, the HLA type of each donor mattered for the analysis. What the research found in general, with its limitations: In both this cohort and an independent cohort of approximately 350 donors, the cumulative frequency of public TCR beta family members distinguished carriers of CMV infection plus the relevant HLA type. In the ex vivo response, HLA-C-restricted CMV-specific TCR beta clonotypes were dominant, and in two of eight donors the single most frequent clonotype came from this HLA-C-restricted group.

This sequence originates from a human donor in good health (CMV status not recorded). Some clones in this sample may be carry-over from other donors' samples. Sequenced input: CD8+ T cells from PBMCs. The rearranged segments are TRBV29-1 and TRBJ1-1; the D gene cannot be resolved reliably. The DNA sequence follows: TGCAGCGTTATGGCGGGGAACACTGAAGCTTTCTTT. This encodes CSVMAGNTEAFF.